Only a few counts were recorded for the clone carrying this TCR beta chain. The junction shows a germline mismatch at one end, possibly a read error. This sample is drawn from a study of cytomegalovirus exposure and HLA in healthy donors. The CDR3 is 12 residues long. Germline V gene lookup returns CDR1 SEHNR and CDR2 FQNEAQ (reference sequence). Researchers ran the PCR with 60 Vbeta and 13 Jbeta primers. Repertoires were generated with immunoSEQ multiplex PCR, while TCRdb's copy carries only in-frame clones and drops some. Here the sample spans around 150,000 clones, approximately 85% being singletons.

This TCR derives from a man aged 50 or older in good health and CMV-seropositive. The chain has TRBV7-9 and TRBJ1-1; no clear D gene. Sequencing was performed on PBMCs. Here the CDR3 reads CSSSFGNTEAFF. The DNA for the CDR3 is TGTTCCAGCAGCTTCGGGAACACTGAAGCTTTCTTT.